This T cell receptor (beta chain) emerged from a study of blood T cell repertoires in COVID-19. Study summary: Both acute and convalescent COVID-19 samples were obtained from the United States, Italy and Spain.

As originally analysed: Estimation of nucleated cell counts was performed using reference gene primer amplification. Profiled with immunoSEQ multiplex PCR; TCRdb holds only in-frame clones, not every one. For V, J and clone size, that table is used; D and trimming come from the DNA. Found here are some 74,000 clones, about nine tenths of them singletons; the top ten hold 6% to 7.5%. The CDR3 loop spans 20 amino acids. Germline CDR1 reads PRHDT; CDR2 reads FYEKMQ (reference sequence). Between the trimmed V and J ends, which lost 0 bases and 1 base, there was a span of 21 bases. The receptor was derived from a woman of 80 years or more with acute or convalescent COVID-19. The sample taken for sequencing was peripheral blood. This chain connects TRBV13 to TRBJ2-2, with D possibly TRBD1 on 6 matching bases. The CDR3 bases are TGTGCCAGCAGCTTAGGGGGCAGGGGACAAGTTCAATTGAACACCGGGGAGCTGTTTTTT. Translated, it gives CASSLGGRGQVQLNTGELFF.